These T cell receptor beta chains were read from a single sample in a study of blood T cell repertoires in COVID-19. Sequencing was performed with immunoSEQ multiplex PCR; in TCRdb, only in-frame clones are kept and a portion is missing. Of about 180,000 clones in the sample, 88% are singletons; the top ten hold approximately 4%. The sequenced material came from peripheral blood. These receptors originate from a woman aged 25 to 39 with acute or convalescent COVID-19. CDR3s include the opening cysteine and the closing phenylalanine or tryptophan. The D gene is left open where the match is weak. Size is omitted from some rows. Given values are once, few, many or a class for expanded clones.

CDR3 DNA: TGTGCCAGTAGATTGGGCGGGAGGGTCACCGGGGAGCTGTTTTTT
CDR3 protein: CASRLGGRVTGELFF
D gene: TRBD2
V gene: TRBV19
J gene: TRBJ2-2
clone size: -

CDR3 DNA: TGTGCCTGGCGCGAAGGGACAGGGTTCGGGGGCTACACCTTC
CDR3 protein: CAWREGTGFGGYTF
D gene: TRBD1
V gene: TRBV30
J gene: TRBJ1-2
clone size: few

CDR3 DNA: TGTGCCAGCAGTTACTCGAATGGAGCTGAAGCTTTCTTT
CDR3 protein: CASSYSNGAEAFF
D gene: -
V gene: TRBV6-5
J gene: TRBJ1-1
clone size: -

CDR3 DNA: TGTGCCAGCAGTGAAATCGGCGGCGGCTACACCTTC
CDR3 protein: CASSEIGGGYTF
D gene: -
V gene: TRBV2
J gene: TRBJ1-2
clone size: -

CDR3 DNA: TGTGCCTGGGGCACTCTAGCAGATACGCAGTATTTT
CDR3 protein: CAWGTLADTQYF
D gene: -
V gene: TRBV30
J gene: TRBJ2-3
clone size: -

CDR3 DNA: TGTGCCAGCAGCCCCGGACTCTCCTACGAGCAGTACTTC
CDR3 protein: CASSPGLSYEQYF
D gene: -
V gene: TRBV11-3
J gene: TRBJ2-7
clone size: -

CDR3 DNA: TGTGCCAGCAGGTCCCCGGGACAGGGGCCCTACGAGCAGTACTTC
CDR3 protein: CASRSPGQGPYEQYF
D gene: TRBD1
V gene: TRBV28
J gene: TRBJ2-7
clone size: -

CDR3 DNA: TGTGCTAGTGGTTCACAAGAGACCCAGTACTTC
CDR3 protein: CASGSQETQYF
D gene: -
V gene: TRBV12-5
J gene: TRBJ2-5
clone size: -

CDR3 DNA: TGTGCCAGCAGCAGGGGAAATGAAAAACTGTTTTTT
CDR3 protein: CASSRGNEKLFF
D gene: -
V gene: TRBV6-6
J gene: TRBJ1-4
clone size: few

CDR3 DNA: TGTGCCAGCAGTGACGACAGAAATTCACCCCTCCACTTT
CDR3 protein: CASSDDRNSPLHF
D gene: -
V gene: TRBV2
J gene: TRBJ1-6
clone size: -

CDR3 DNA: TGTGCCAGTAGTATACGGATCTCGGAGTGGAGCTCCTACGAGCAGTACTTC
CDR3 protein: CASSIRISEWSSYEQYF
D gene: -
V gene: TRBV19
J gene: TRBJ2-7
clone size: once

CDR3 DNA: TGCGCCAGCAGCCTCCCGGCGGGCACTGAAGCTTTCTTT
CDR3 protein: CASSLPAGTEAFF
D gene: -
V gene: TRBV4-1
J gene: TRBJ1-1
clone size: -

CDR3 DNA: TGCGCCAGCAGCTTGGTGGCTAGCGGGGGTGCAGAGACCCAGTACTTC
CDR3 protein: CASSLVASGGAETQYF
D gene: TRBD2
V gene: TRBV5-1
J gene: TRBJ2-5
clone size: -

CDR3 DNA: TGTGCCAGTAGTTTCTACAGGGGGCTGGCCTATGGCTACACCTTC
CDR3 protein: CASSFYRGLAYGYTF
D gene: TRBD1
V gene: TRBV19
J gene: TRBJ1-2
clone size: -

CDR3 DNA: TGCGCCAGCAGCTGGGGGAGGGCCGGGCAGGAGACCCAGTACTTC
CDR3 protein: CASSWGRAGQETQYF
D gene: TRBD2
V gene: TRBV5-1
J gene: TRBJ2-5
clone size: -

CDR3 DNA: TGCAGTGCTACCTTAATTGTAGCTTTCTTT
CDR3 protein: CSATLIVAFF
D gene: -
V gene: TRBV20-1
J gene: TRBJ1-1
clone size: -

CDR3 DNA: TGTGCCAGTAGTATAGCTAGCGGGAGTTTCAATGAGCAGTTCTTC
CDR3 protein: CASSIASGSFNEQFF
D gene: TRBD2
V gene: TRBV19
J gene: TRBJ2-1
clone size: once

CDR3 DNA: TGTGCCAGCAGCTTAGTTTCTGACGGAGGGGACACCGGGGAGCTGTTTTTT
CDR3 protein: CASSLVSDGGDTGELFF
D gene: -
V gene: TRBV7-2
J gene: TRBJ2-2
clone size: -

CDR3 DNA: TGTGCCAGCAGTTACTCGACCAGGGTTTATGACTATGGCTACACCTTC
CDR3 protein: CASSYSTRVYDYGYTF
D gene: -
V gene: TRBV6-2/TRBV6-3
J gene: TRBJ1-2
clone size: -

CDR3 DNA: TGCGCCAGCACGGAGCAGGGTGGGGAGACCCAGTACTTC
CDR3 protein: CASTEQGGETQYF
D gene: -
V gene: TRBV5-1
J gene: TRBJ2-5
clone size: -

CDR3 DNA: TGTGCCAGCTCACCCTCGACAGGGCTCAACTATGGCTACACCTTC
CDR3 protein: CASSPSTGLNYGYTF
D gene: TRBD1
V gene: TRBV18
J gene: TRBJ1-2
clone size: -

CDR3 DNA: TGTGCCAGCAGCTTACGGCTAGCGGGAGGGGGTGAACAGTATTTT
CDR3 protein: CASSLRLAGGGEQYF
D gene: TRBD2
V gene: TRBV11-1
J gene: TRBJ2-3
clone size: once

CDR3 DNA: TGTGCCAGCAGCTTCGGGGGGCGCGAGTTCTTC
CDR3 protein: CASSFGGREFF
D gene: -
V gene: TRBV11-3
J gene: TRBJ2-1
clone size: -

CDR3 DNA: TGTGCCAGCAGCCACCGGGACAGAAATTCACCCCTCCACTTT
CDR3 protein: CASSHRDRNSPLHF
D gene: TRBD1
V gene: TRBV5-6
J gene: TRBJ1-6
clone size: once

CDR3 DNA: TGTGCCAGCAGCAAAACCGGGACAGGGCCTAATCAGCCCCAGCATTTT
CDR3 protein: CASSKTGTGPNQPQHF
D gene: TRBD1
V gene: TRBV28
J gene: TRBJ1-5
clone size: -

CDR3 DNA: TGTGCCTCACGGGACAGCCAAGAAAAACTGTTTTTT
CDR3 protein: CASRDSQEKLFF
D gene: TRBD1
V gene: TRBV10-3
J gene: TRBJ1-4
clone size: once

CDR3 DNA: TGTGCCAGCAGTTTCAGGGGTGAGACCCAGTACTTC
CDR3 protein: CASSFRGETQYF
D gene: -
V gene: TRBV27
J gene: TRBJ2-5
clone size: -

CDR3 DNA: TGTGCCAGCAGCGCACATCCGGGACTAGCGGGAGAGACCCAGTACTTC
CDR3 protein: CASSAHPGLAGETQYF
D gene: TRBD2
V gene: TRBV7-9
J gene: TRBJ2-5
clone size: -

CDR3 DNA: TGTGCCAGCAGTCGGGGCACCAATTACGAGCAGTACTTC
CDR3 protein: CASSRGTNYEQYF
D gene: -
V gene: TRBV6-6
J gene: TRBJ2-7
clone size: -

CDR3 DNA: TGTGCCAGCAGGTCATTGGGACAGGGGGCGTCTGGCTACACCTTC
CDR3 protein: CASRSLGQGASGYTF
D gene: TRBD1
V gene: TRBV2
J gene: TRBJ1-2
clone size: once

CDR3 DNA: TGTGCCAGCAGCTTGGCCGGGTCACAAGAGACCCAGTACTTC
CDR3 protein: CASSLAGSQETQYF
D gene: -
V gene: TRBV5-4
J gene: TRBJ2-5
clone size: -

CDR3 DNA: TGTGCCAGCAGTTCCCGGGGACAGAATCAGCCCCAGCATTTT
CDR3 protein: CASSSRGQNQPQHF
D gene: TRBD1
V gene: TRBV6-5
J gene: TRBJ1-5
clone size: few

CDR3 DNA: TGTGCCAGCTCACCGGGGCAAGGCAATTCACCCCTCCACTTT
CDR3 protein: CASSPGQGNSPLHF
D gene: -
V gene: TRBV18
J gene: TRBJ1-6
clone size: -

CDR3 DNA: TGTGCCAGCAGCGCCGGACTAGCGCGATACAATGAGCAGTTCTTC
CDR3 protein: CASSAGLARYNEQFF
D gene: TRBD2
V gene: TRBV6-5
J gene: TRBJ2-1
clone size: -